This T cell receptor (beta chain) was recovered during a study of blood T cells in healthy people across ages (dated by TCRdb to about 2015). About the investigation overall: Template switching captured roughly one uniquely barcoded TCR beta cDNA molecule per two T cells in model experiments. For two donors (one aged 18 to 29 and one aged 80 or older), the study analyzed two additional independent replicas of 1 million unique cDNA reads from the same blood draw. To avoid experimental bias, donors of different ages were distributed randomly across sequencing lanes. The donors were divided into four age groups: young (average roughly 17 years), middle-aged (about 39), aged (around 67) and long-lived (around 87). Using deep sequencing normalized with unique cDNA molecular identifiers, the study measured how TCR beta repertoire diversity changes with age.

The library was prepared using 5' RACE. This sample was sequenced with an Illumina HiSeq 2500. A second PCR of roughly 6 to 11 cycles was run with a J-beta primer mix and a sample-barcoded 5' primer. A unique molecular identifier was introduced onto each TCR beta cDNA molecule by a template-switch 5' adaptor carrying 12 random nucleotides. At least 3 million CDR3-containing paired-end reads were obtained from each sample. First-strand cDNA synthesis was performed from all RNA using the Mint cDNA synthesis kit, with priming by a TRBC-specific oligonucleotide. All cDNA was treated with uracil-DNA glycosylase and then went through a first 18-cycle PCR with the universal primers M1SS and BC2_uni_R. From the authors' description of their analysis: For normalization, 1 million high-quality reads, each with a distinct molecular identifier, were randomly selected from each sample. Reads with shared molecular identifiers were discarded instead of being binned into consensus sequences. MiTCR, run with a Q25 quality threshold and the strictest error-elimination algorithm, handled CDR3 identification, clonotype clustering and error correction. Lower-bound total TCR beta diversity was estimated with a nonparametric unseen species model using Euler transformation. Using fastp trimming at Q25 and MiXCR clonotype assembly, TCRdb reanalyzed the public sequencing data and kept in-frame beta chains. Rows are combined by CDR3 protein, so each entry shows the most common genes and DNA. None of the V and J calls come from the authors' own analysis; TCRdb made them. The sample records roughly 900,000 distinct CDR3 sequences, approximately 49% of which are singletons. The top ten clones comprise over 10% of the sample.

Donors were 39 systemically healthy Caucasian individuals from Russia aged roughly 6 to 90 years. Approximately 11 milliliters of peripheral blood were drawn from each donor into EDTA-treated Vacutainer tubes. Ficoll-Paque density-gradient centrifugation was used to isolate PBMCs, with at least 6.5 million per sample. Total RNA was extracted from PBMCs with Trizol reagent, with at least 6 micrograms obtained per sample. For every donor, an aliquot of PBMCs went through flow cytometry to measure the percentages of naive CD45RAhigh/CD27high T cells. Including cysteine and phenylalanine, the CDR3 has 17 amino acids. Kept here is only the CDR3 DNA, which spans 51 bases and is read in frame from base 1. Deletion took 0 bases off V and 9 bases off J, with a span of 21 bases between the germline ends. The germline V gene (reference sequence) gives CDR1 as LNHNV and CDR2 as YYDKDF. Study-level results and caveats: Estimates of total diversity from one million sequenced T cells were regarded as lower bounds and underestimates. Observed TCR beta diversity correlated strongly with the percentage of naive T cells measured by flow cytometry. Because the CMV infection status of the donors was unknown, age-related changes in expanded clonotypes may potentially have been confounded. Observed TCR beta diversity per million T cells fell roughly linearly with age, and a significant reduction was already apparent by age around 40. Conclusive comparison of naive and antigen-experienced compartments was prevented by the profiling of bulk unsorted PBMCs. Compared with the aged group, the long-lived group had more naive CD4+ T cells, fewer expanded clones and increased TCR diversity, a pattern suggesting age selection.

Remarks on this clonotype: Which antigen it targets is not known. Base qualities are not provided; no much larger clone lies one nucleotide away.

This clonotype originated in a man aged 25 to 40 in good health. Sequencing input: blood. The rearrangement combines TRBV15 with TRBJ2-1, with the D gene not confidently named. This receptor carries the CDR3 CATSREVDRLAIGEQFF. The DNA sequence reads TGTGCCACCAGCAGAGAGGTCGATCGACTCGCAATCGGTGAGCAGTTCTTC.